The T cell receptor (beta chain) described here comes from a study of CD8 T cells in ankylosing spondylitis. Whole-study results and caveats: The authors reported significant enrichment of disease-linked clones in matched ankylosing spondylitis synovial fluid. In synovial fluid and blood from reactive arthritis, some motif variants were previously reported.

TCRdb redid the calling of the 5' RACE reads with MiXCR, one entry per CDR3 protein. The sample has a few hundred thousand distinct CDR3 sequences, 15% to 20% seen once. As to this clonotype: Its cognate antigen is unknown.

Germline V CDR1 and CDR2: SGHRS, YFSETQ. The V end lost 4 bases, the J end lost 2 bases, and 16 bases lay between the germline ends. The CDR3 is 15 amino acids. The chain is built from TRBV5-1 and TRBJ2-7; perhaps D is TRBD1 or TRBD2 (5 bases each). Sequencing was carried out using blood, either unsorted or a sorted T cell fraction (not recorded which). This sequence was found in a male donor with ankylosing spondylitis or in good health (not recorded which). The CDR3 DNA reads TGCGCCAGCAGCCCCGATCCCGGGACCACCTACGAGCAGTACTTC. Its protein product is CASSPDPGTTYEQYF.